This T cell receptor beta chain was profiled in a study of Ad26.COV2.S vaccination and SARS-CoV-2 variants (TCRdb year 2021). About the full investigation: Donors in the vaccine arm were drawn from COV1001, a phase I-IIa trial of Ad26.COV2.S in healthy adults that was multicentre, randomized, double-blind and placebo-controlled. Trial participants were randomized into five groups of five: low-dose or high-dose Ad26.COV2.S given once or twice, or placebo on both occasions. The TCR-sequenced set comprised approximately 30 samples: some 19 Ad26.COV2.S vaccine recipients, 5 placebo recipients and 8 SARS-CoV-2 convalescent individuals. The specificity and breadth of SARS-CoV-2-reactive T cell receptors after Ad26.COV2.S vaccination were assessed by TCRbeta repertoire sequencing. Ad26.COV2.S was administered intramuscularly at 5 x 10^10 or 1 x 10^11 viral particles, either as a single shot or as two shots given 56 days apart. Blinding of investigators to trial group allocation was maintained during experiments and outcome assessment. Study-level results and caveats: Ad26.COV2.S recipients had higher spike-specific TCR breadth than placebo recipients (P = 0.0014). After vaccination, substantial breadth of spike-specific CD8+ and CD4+ T cell responses was reported. Vaccine and placebo recipients had comparable non-spike TCR breadth, which fits with the vaccine containing only spike. The study was not powered to compare responses between vaccine doses or regimens. The authors noted that total T cell responses may have been underestimated by the TCR breadth and depth analyses.

TCRbeta CDR3 regions were sequenced with the immunoSEQ Assay. After extraction, genomic DNA underwent amplification by bias-controlled multiplex PCR, followed by high-throughput sequencing. The original methods were these. Collapsing and filtering of sequences were performed to quantify the absolute abundance of each unique TCRbeta CDR3 region. Usable DNA was measured by amplifying reference genes present in all nucleated cells, and TCRbeta template counts were normalized to that usable DNA to estimate T cell fraction. Repertoire TCRs were annotated as SARS-CoV-2-specific when V gene, CDR3 amino acid sequence and J gene were exactly matched to a known reactive TCR set. The reference SARS-CoV-2 TCR set came from MIRA and was filtered for enrichment in COVID-19-positive ImmuneCODE repertoires, removing public or cross-reactive TCRs. Based on the MIRA antigens, annotated TCRs were further analysed at the level of specific ORF or position within ORF. Breadth was defined as the number of annotated unique rearrangements divided by the total number of unique productive rearrangements, and depth was defined as the summed frequency of the annotated unique rearrangements. Two-sided Wilcoxon rank-sum tests were applied when comparing TCR breadth between groups. In TCRdb, the immuneACCESS table is reduced to in-frame sequences with V and J assigned. These tables do not hold every clone; where another copy was compared, an unresolved V gene accounts for under half, and the others remain unexplained. The DNA was the basis for D and trimming; V, J and clone size are from that table. Present in this sample are approximately 500,000 clones, around 88% of which were seen just once. The biggest ten clones account for 9.5% to 15% of the sample.

Trimming removed 6 bases from V and 2 bases from J; the gene matches leave 7 bases unexplained. Including the terminal cysteine and phenylalanine, the CDR3 comprises 16 residues. Only the CDR3 DNA is retained, 48 bases long and in frame from the first base. Reading the germline V gene gives CDR1 SNHLY and CDR2 FYNNEI. The treatment or condition label, read with the paper, signifies: 15 to 20 received Ad26.COV2.S at low or high dose, single or two shots; 5 received placebo; per-sample allocation not given. Repertoires of vaccine and placebo recipients were sequenced from samples taken on day 63 after the first injection. Cohort 1b enrolled 25 to 30 adults aged 18-55 years at a single site in Boston, USA, between 29 July and 7 August 2020. As a vaccine, Ad26.COV2.S was a replication-incompetent adenovirus type 26 vector that expressed a prefusion-stabilized SARS-CoV-2 spike protein derived from the original Wuhan strain.

Turning to this clone: Its antigen is still unknown. Nothing much larger sits one base from this clone, and base qualities are not available.

The chain was built from TRBV2 and TRBJ2-1, with 10 bases matching TRBD2. The material sequenced was peripheral blood, taken in a trial of Ad26.COV2.S vaccine versus placebo. This TCR derives from a person aged 18-65 years who received the Ad26.COV2.S COVID-19 vaccine or a placebo. The CDR3 is CASSHPSGRAYNEQFF. The DNA is as follows: TGTGCCAGCAGCCACCCCAGCGGGAGGGCCTACAATGAGCAGTTCTTC.